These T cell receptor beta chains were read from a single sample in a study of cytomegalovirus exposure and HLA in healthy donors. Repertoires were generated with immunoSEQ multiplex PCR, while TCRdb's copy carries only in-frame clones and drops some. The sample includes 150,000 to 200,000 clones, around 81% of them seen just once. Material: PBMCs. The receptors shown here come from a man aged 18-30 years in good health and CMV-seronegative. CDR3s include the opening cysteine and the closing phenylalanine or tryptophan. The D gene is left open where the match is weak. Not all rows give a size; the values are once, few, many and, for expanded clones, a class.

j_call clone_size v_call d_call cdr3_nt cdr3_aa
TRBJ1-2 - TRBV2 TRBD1 TGTGCCAGCACTCCCGGGACAGGGGCGAGGGCGGACGGCTACACCTTC CASTPGTGARADGYTF
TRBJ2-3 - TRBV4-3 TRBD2 TGCGCCAGCAGCCAAGGTCAGTCTAGCGGGGCCCATACGCAGTATTTT CASSQGQSSGAHTQYF
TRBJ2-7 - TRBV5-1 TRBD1 TGCGCCAGCAGCTCGGGACAGTCCTACGAGCAGTACTTC CASSSGQSYEQYF
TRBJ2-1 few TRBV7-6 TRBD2 TGTGCCAGCAGCTTATTCCCGACTAGCGGGAGATCCGGCAATGAGCAGTTCTTC CASSLFPTSGRSGNEQFF
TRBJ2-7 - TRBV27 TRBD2 TGTGCCAGCAGTCCGGGACTAGCCTACGAGCAGTACTTC CASSPGLAYEQYF
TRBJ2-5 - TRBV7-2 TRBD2 TGTGCCAGCAGCTTAGGGCTTACTAGCGGGGGAAGAGAGACCCAGTACTTC CASSLGLTSGGRETQYF
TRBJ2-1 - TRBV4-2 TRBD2 TGTGCCAGCAGCCAAGATTATTTAGCGGGAGAGACCTACAATGAGCAGTTCTTC CASSQDYLAGETYNEQFF
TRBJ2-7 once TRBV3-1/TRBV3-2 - TGTGCCCCGGGGAGGGAGCAGTACTTC CAPGREQYF
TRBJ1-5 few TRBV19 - TGTGCCAGTAGTATGGGCCTCAATCAGCCCCAGCATTTT CASSMGLNQPQHF
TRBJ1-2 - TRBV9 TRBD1 TGTGCCAGCAGCGGGGGACAGGGAAACTATGGCTACACCTTC CASSGGQGNYGYTF
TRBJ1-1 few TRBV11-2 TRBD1 TGTGCCAGCAGCTTACAGGGGGCCACTGAAGCTTTCTTT CASSLQGATEAFF
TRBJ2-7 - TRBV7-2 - TGTGCCAGCAGCTTAGCGCGTGGACTGCGCGAGCAGTACTTC CASSLARGLREQYF
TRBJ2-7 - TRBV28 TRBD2 TGTGCCAGCAGTTTATCCCTAGCGGGATTCTACGAGCAGTACTTC CASSLSLAGFYEQYF
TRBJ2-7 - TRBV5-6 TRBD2 TGTGCCAGCAGCCTTGGAACGGGACTAGCCTACGAGCAGTACTTC CASSLGTGLAYEQYF
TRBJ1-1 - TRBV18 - TGTGCCAGCTCTCCAAGGGGCCGGGAAGCTTTCTTT CASSPRGREAFF
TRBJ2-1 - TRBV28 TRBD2 TGTGCCAGCAGTTTATCCCTAGCGGGTTACAATGAGCAGTTCTTC CASSLSLAGYNEQFF
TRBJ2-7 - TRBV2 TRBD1 TGTGCCAGCAGTGTCAACAGTAACGGACAGGGCTACGAGCAGTACTTC CASSVNSNGQGYEQYF
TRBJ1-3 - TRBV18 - TGTGCCAGCTCACCGGGGGGGACGGCCTCTGGAAACACCATATATTTT CASSPGGTASGNTIYF
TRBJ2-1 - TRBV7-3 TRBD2 TGTGCCAGCAGCTTCACTAGCGGGTCCTACAATGAGCAGTTCTTC CASSFTSGSYNEQFF
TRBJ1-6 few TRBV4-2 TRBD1 TGTGCCAGCAGCCAAGCGGGACAGAGCAATTCACCCCTCCACTTT CASSQAGQSNSPLHF
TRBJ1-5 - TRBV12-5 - TGTGCTAGTGGTTTGGAGGACATCCAGCCCCAGCATTTT CASGLEDIQPQHF
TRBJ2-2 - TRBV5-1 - TGCGCCAGCAGCTTGAGCGAGGGGGCCGGGGAGCTGTTTTTT CASSLSEGAGELFF
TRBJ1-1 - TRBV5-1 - TGCGCCAGCAGCTTCGAAGGGGGGAGGGCTGAAGCTTTCTTT CASSFEGGRAEAFF
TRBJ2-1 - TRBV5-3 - TGTGCCAGAAGCCGACTTATGAAGAGCTCCTACAATGAGCAGTTCTTC CARSRLMKSSYNEQFF
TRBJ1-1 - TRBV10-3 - TGTGCCATCAGTGAGCCCCTGGGGGGGCGGGTCACTGAAGCTTTCTTT CAISEPLGGRVTEAFF
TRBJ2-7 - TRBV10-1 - TGCGCCAGCAGTGAGGACGGCAGGGCCTACGAGCAGTACTTC CASSEDGRAYEQYF
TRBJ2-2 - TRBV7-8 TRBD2 TGTGCCAGCAGCCTGACTAGCGGGGGAGACACCGGGGAGCTGTTTTTT CASSLTSGGDTGELFF
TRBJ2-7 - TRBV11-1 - TGTGCCAGCAGCTTAGAGACGGGATTTAGCTCCTACGAGCAGTACTTC CASSLETGFSSYEQYF
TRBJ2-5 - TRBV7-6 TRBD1 TGTGCCAGCAGCTTAGCCCCCGGGCAGGGACAGCAAGAGACCCAGTACTTC CASSLAPGQGQQETQYF
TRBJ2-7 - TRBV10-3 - TGTGCCTCGGGCGGGGATACCTACGAGCAGTACTTC CASGGDTYEQYF
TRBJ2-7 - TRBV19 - TGTGCCAGTAGTTTCGACAGGTACTACGGGCAGTACTTC CASSFDRYYGQYF
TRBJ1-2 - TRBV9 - TGTGCCAGCAGCGTAGATGGAGGGCTGGGGTATGGCTACACCTTC CASSVDGGLGYGYTF
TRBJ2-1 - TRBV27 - TGTGCCAGCAGTTTGGGGATTAGCGGCTACAATGAGCAGTTCTTC CASSLGISGYNEQFF
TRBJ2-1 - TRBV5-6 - TGTGCCAGCAGCTTCAGGGGTACTGAGCAGTTCTTC CASSFRGTEQFF
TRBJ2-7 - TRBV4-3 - TGCGCCAGCAGCCAAGATACAGGTCCCTACGAGCAGTACTTC CASSQDTGPYEQYF
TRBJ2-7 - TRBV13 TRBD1 TGTGCCAGCAACCGCCGGGACAGGGGCTCCTACGAGCAGTACTTC CASNRRDRGSYEQYF
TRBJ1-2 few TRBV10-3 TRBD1 TGTGCCATCAGTGAGTGGACAGGCGTCTATGGCTACACCTTC CAISEWTGVYGYTF
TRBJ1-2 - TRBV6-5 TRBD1 TGTGCCAGTAAGGGACAGGCTATGGTCTATGGCTACACCTTC CASKGQAMVYGYTF
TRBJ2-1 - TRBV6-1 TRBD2 TGTGCCAGCAGTGAAGAATTTCTAGCGGGGGGGCCCGGCGAGCAGTTCTTC CASSEEFLAGGPGEQFF
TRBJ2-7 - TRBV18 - TGTGCCAGCTCATTTGCGGCGGAAGCACCCGGCGAGCAGTACTTC CASSFAAEAPGEQYF
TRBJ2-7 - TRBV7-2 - TGTGCCAGCAGCGGACGGGGGAGCTCCTACGAGCAGTACTTC CASSGRGSSYEQYF
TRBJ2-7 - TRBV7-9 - TGTGCCAGCAGCCCCCCCGACAGCTACGAGCAGTACTTC CASSPPDSYEQYF
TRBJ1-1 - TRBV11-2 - TGTGCCAGCAGCTTAGGGGCAGAAGAAGCTTTCTTT CASSLGAEEAFF
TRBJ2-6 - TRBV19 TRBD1 TGTGCCTCCGGGACAGGGCTAGCTGGGGCCAACGTCCTGACTTTC CASGTGLAGANVLTF
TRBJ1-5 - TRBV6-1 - TGTGCCAGCAGTGACCCAGGGAGGAATCAGCCCCAGCATTTT CASSDPGRNQPQHF
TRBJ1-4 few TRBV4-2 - TGTGCCAGCAGCCAAGGACCACAGGGTGGTCAGGAAAAACTGTTTTTT CASSQGPQGGQEKLFF
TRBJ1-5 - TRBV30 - TGTGCCTGGAGTGTCGCTTCAGGCCAACATCAGCCCCAGCATTTT CAWSVASGQHQPQHF
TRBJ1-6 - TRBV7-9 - TGTGCCAGCAGCTTCGGACAGTTAAGTTCACCCCTCCACTTT CASSFGQLSSPLHF
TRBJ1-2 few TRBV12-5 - TGTGCTAGTAGCCCGGGGGGCGTTAACTATGGCTACACCTTC CASSPGGVNYGYTF
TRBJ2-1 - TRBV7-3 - TGTGCCAGCAGCAGTTTGGGGGGGCCTAACAATGAGCAGTTCTTC CASSSLGGPNNEQFF
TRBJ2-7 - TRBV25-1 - TGTGCCAGCAGATCGCCGGGACATAACTACGAGCAGTACTTC CASRSPGHNYEQYF
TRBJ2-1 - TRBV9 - TGTGCCAGCAGCGTAGCTCTAGTCGAACCTCTCAATGAGCAGTTCTTC CASSVALVEPLNEQFF
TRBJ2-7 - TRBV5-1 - TGCGCCAGCAGCCAGACGACAGGTTACGAGCAGTACTTC CASSQTTGYEQYF
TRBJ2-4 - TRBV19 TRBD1 TGTGCCAGTAGTACCGGGACAGGGGGAAGGATTCAGTACTTC CASSTGTGGRIQYF
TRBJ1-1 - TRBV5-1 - TGCGCCAGTCAGACCGAGGGGGGGGTAAATGAAGCTTTCTTT CASQTEGGVNEAFF
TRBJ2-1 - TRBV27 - TGTGCCAGCAGTTTAGCGGGGTTTAGGTCCTACAATGAGCAGTTCTTC CASSLAGFRSYNEQFF
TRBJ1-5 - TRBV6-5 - TGTGCCAGCTGGCAGGGTAGGGATCAGCCCCAGCATTTT CASWQGRDQPQHF
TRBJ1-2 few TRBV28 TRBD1 TGTGCCAGCAGTTCCGGACAGGGAAGAGGCTACACCTTC CASSSGQGRGYTF
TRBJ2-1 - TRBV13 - TGTGCCAGCAGCTTACGGCGGGACCCCCGTGAGCAGTTCTTC CASSLRRDPREQFF
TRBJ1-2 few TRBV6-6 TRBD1 TGTGCCAGCACCCAGACAGGGGATAATGGCTACACCTTC CASTQTGDNGYTF